These 27 T cell receptor beta chains share one sample of origin, sequenced in a study of T cell changes during pregnancy in multiple sclerosis. Method: immunoSEQ multiplex PCR; TCRdb's copy keeps in-frame clones and lacks some. The data show around 70,000 clones, around 94% seen once. Sequences were derived from peripheral blood, sampled in the third trimester of pregnancy. The receptors here all came from a female donor with multiple sclerosis, enrolled in a pregnancy study.

CDR3: CAISPVTYEQYF. CDR3 sequence (DNA): TGTGCCATCAGTCCAGTTACCTACGAGCAGTACTTC. The chain has TRBV10-3 and TRBJ2-7; D is undetermined. Trimming removed 5 bases at V and 2 bases at J, with 7 bases between. The germline gives CDR1 ENHRY, CDR2 SYGVKD. CDR3 size: 12 residues.

The V gene is TRBV19, the J gene TRBJ1-6, with D unclear. Looked up from germline, CDR1 is LNHDA and CDR2 is SQIVND (reference sequence). V lost 4 bases, J lost 10 bases, and 14 bases lay in between. The CDR3 spans 14 residues. The DNA of the CDR3 is TGTGCCAGTAGTAACACGCCCGGGGAATCACCCCTCCACTTT. Amino acids: CASSNTPGESPLHF.

This clone was picked up one time. V is TRBV4-1 and J is TRBJ1-1; TRBD1 agrees at 8 bases. Germline V gene sequence: CDR1 MGHRA, CDR2 YSYEKL. Unmatched junction bases numbered 5, after V lost 1 base and J lost 4 bases. The CDR3 length is 15 residues. The CDR3 DNA is TGCGCCAGCAGCCAAGCAGGACAGGGCGGCACTGAAGCTTTCTTT. This translates into CASSQAGQGGTEAFF.

J is TRBJ2-5 and V is TRBV7-2; 12 bases are a match to TRBD2. Germline CDR1 is SGHTA and CDR2 is FQGNSA. The CDR3 has 15 residues. V gave up 6 bases and J gave up 2 bases; unmatched junction bases: 4. The CDR3 DNA follows: TGTGCCAGCAGAAATCTAGCGGGGGGGCAAGAGACCCAGTACTTC. Translating gives CASRNLAGGQETQYF.

The chain has TRBV18 and TRBJ1-3, with unresolved D. V lost 6 bases to trimming and J lost 0 bases, with 12 bases between them. The CDR3 consists of 15 residues. CDR1 is KGHSH, CDR2 LQKENI, per germline. The CDR3 reads CASSRQSDSGNTIYF. As DNA, the CDR3 is TGTGCCAGCTCCCGCCAATCAGACTCTGGAAACACCATATATTTT.

The chain recombines TRBV10-2 with TRBJ1-4, with D maybe TRBD1 (5 bases). CDR3 length: 15 residues. V was shortened by 5 bases and J by 2 bases, with 12 bases between the two germline ends. CDR1 and CDR2 from the germline V gene are WSHSY and SAAADI. This chain's CDR3 is CASSLLGGTNEKLFF. In nucleotides, the CDR3 is TGCGCCAGCAGTCTACTCGGGGGGACTAATGAAAAACTGTTTTTT.

The V call is TRBV18, the J call TRBJ2-7, with D uncertain. V was cut by 2 bases and J by 0 bases, with 8 bases left in between. The CDR3 contains 14 residues. Germline CDR1 KGHSH, CDR2 LQKENI. CDR3 nucleotides: TGTGCCAGCTCACCAGGTCAACACTCCTACGAGCAGTACTTC. Amino acid sequence: CASSPGQHSYEQYF. The full variable domain, in which reference TRBV18 and TRBJ2-7 provide the parts outside the CDR3, is NAGVMQNPRHLVRRRGQEARLRCSPMKGHSHVYWYRQLPEEGLKFMVYLQKENIIDESGMPKERFSAEFPKEGPSILRIQQVVRGDSAAYFCASSPGQHSYEQYFGPGTRLTVT.

The V call is TRBV4-2, the J call TRBJ1-2; D is unclear. Trimming took off 0 bases at V and 13 bases at J, with 15 bases between the two ends. The CDR3 sequence is 13 residues long. CDR1 is LGHNA and CDR2 is YNFKEQ in the germline V gene. Written as DNA, the CDR3 is TGTGCCAGCAGCCAAGATGATTGGCAAAATCCCACCTTC. The encoded protein is CASSQDDWQNPTF.

This chain connects TRBV6-6 to TRBJ2-7, with 8 bases matching TRBD1. This CDR3 contains 16 residues. V lost 5 bases and J lost 0; bases outside the gene matches: 9. Germline CDR1 reads MNHNY; CDR2 reads SVGAGI (reference sequence). DNA for the CDR3: TGTGCCAGCAGTCAAGATAGACAGGGGAACTCCTACGAGCAGTACTTC. Its translation: CASSQDRQGNSYEQYF.

V gene TRBV18 combines with J gene TRBJ2-3, with D possibly TRBD1 on 5 matching bases. Germline CDR1 and CDR2: KGHSH and LQKENI. Trimming removed 3 bases from V and 3 bases from J, with 7 bases in between. This CDR3 spans 13 amino acids. The CDR3 here is CASSPQGTDTQYF. CDR3 DNA: TGTGCCAGCTCACCGCAGGGAACAGATACGCAGTATTTT.

The chain couples TRBV4-2 to TRBJ1-1; D remains unclear. V lost 4 bases to trimming and J lost 4 bases, with 16 bases between them. CDR3 length equals 15 residues. CDR1 is LGHNA and CDR2 is YNFKEQ in the germline V gene. The CDR3 here is CASSRNREGGTEAFF. CDR3 nucleotide sequence: TGTGCCAGCAGCCGCAATCGGGAGGGCGGCACTGAAGCTTTCTTT.

The V gene is TRBV9, the J gene TRBJ2-7; TRBD2 matches 14 bases. With V trimmed by 3 bases and J by 2 bases, 13 bases remained unmatched. CDR1 is SGDLS and CDR2 is YYNGEE in the germline V gene. CDR3 length: 19 amino acids. The CDR3 loop reads CASSASSGTSGGYAYEQYF. In DNA, the CDR3 is TGTGCCAGCAGCGCTAGTTCAGGGACTAGCGGGGGCTACGCCTACGAGCAGTACTTC.

The chain joins TRBV30 to TRBJ2-7, with a possible D match to TRBD1 (6 bases). The length of the CDR3 is 16 residues. V was pared by 4 bases and J by 2 bases, with 21 bases between. CDR1 and CDR2 (germline): GTSNPN, SVGIG (reference sequence). CDR3 loop: CAWNPTLARGPYEQYF. For the CDR3, the DNA is TGTGCCTGGAACCCCACTCTCGCCAGGGGACCCTACGAGCAGTACTTC.

The chain is built from TRBV18 and TRBJ1-1; maybe TRBD1 (5 bases). V lost 3 bases, J lost 0 bases, and 11 bases lay in between. Germline lookup yields CDR1 KGHSH and CDR2 LQKENI. This CDR3 is 15 amino acids long. CDR3: CASSPDRLMNTEAFF. For the CDR3, the DNA is TGTGCCAGCTCACCTGACAGATTAATGAACACTGAAGCTTTCTTT.

The chain couples TRBV19 to TRBJ1-5; TRBD1 aligns across 7 bases. The CDR3 runs 15 residues. After removal of 10 bases from V and 7 bases from J, the junction contained 16 bases not matched to a gene. Germline CDR1 and CDR2: LNHDA and SQIVND (reference sequence). The CDR3 sequence is CATSREQGVGQPQHF. CDR3 sequence (DNA): TGTGCCACCTCAAGGGAGCAGGGGGTTGGACAGCCCCAGCATTTT.

This chain uses TRBV10-1 with TRBJ1-1; no clear D gene. CDR1 and CDR2 from the germline V gene are WNHNN and SYGVQD (reference sequence). V dropped 8 bases and J dropped 4 bases, with 11 bases sitting between them. The length of the CDR3 is 12 residues. Here the CDR3 DNA reads TGCGCCAGCTGCGGTGGCCGCACTGAAGCTTTCTTT. Translated, it gives CASCGGRTEAFF.

The V and J genes are TRBV9 and TRBJ1-1; D is ambiguous. This CDR3 has 12 amino acids. V lost 4 bases, J lost 3 bases, and 7 bases lay in between. Germline V gene lookup returns CDR1 SGDLS and CDR2 YYNGEE. CDR3 in amino acids: CASSPPYTEAFF. The CDR3 DNA is TGTGCCAGCAGCCCCCCGTACACTGAAGCTTTCTTT.

The chain combines TRBV9 with TRBJ2-7, with TRBD2 matching over 8 bases. Germline-derived CDR1 and CDR2 are SGDLS and YYNGEE. Trimming at V came to 8 bases and at J to 6 bases, leaving 16 bases not matched to a gene. The CDR3 runs to 15 residues. This chain's CDR3 is CASASGTSGGGEQYF. The CDR3 DNA reads TGTGCCAGTGCGAGCGGGACTAGTGGGGGTGGCGAGCAGTACTTC.

The chain uses TRBV9 and TRBJ1-4; 9 positions agree with TRBD1. J gave up 2 bases and V 0 bases, and 8 bases lay outside the gene matches. This CDR3 has 18 residues. The germline gives CDR1 SGDLS, CDR2 YYNGEE. As DNA, the CDR3 is TGTGCCAGCAGCGTAGGAATGGGACAGGGTCGGACTAATGAAAAACTGTTTTTT. Residues: CASSVGMGQGRTNEKLFF.

This rearrangement joins TRBV18 to TRBJ1-2; 10 bases line up with TRBD1. CDR3 length: 17 residues. The junction had 12 bases not matched to a gene; V was cut back by 2 bases and J by 6 bases. Per germline, CDR1 KGHSH and CDR2 LQKENI. CDR3 residues: CASSPRTRDRGPNGYTF. CDR3 DNA sequence: TGTGCCAGCTCACCAAGGACCCGGGACAGGGGCCCTAATGGCTACACCTTC.

The chain joins TRBV7-2 to TRBJ2-5; 10 bases are shared with TRBD2. V shed 5 bases, J shed 3 bases, and the junction held 3 bases outside the gene matches. Germline CDR1 and CDR2: SGHTA and FQGNSA. The length of the CDR3 is 14 residues. The CDR3 coding sequence is TGTGCCAGCAGCAAAGGACTAGCGGAAGAGACCCAGTACTTC. It encodes CASSKGLAEETQYF.

The chain is built from TRBV9 and TRBJ2-5; TRBD2 matches at 10 bases. The CDR3 is 18 residues long. V dropped 0 bases and J dropped 1; count of bases not matched to a gene: 9. Germline lookup yields CDR1 SGDLS and CDR2 YYNGEE. CDR3 DNA: TGTGCCAGCAGCGTAGGCTCTAGCGGGGGCGCGATCCAAGAGACCCAGTACTTC. Its protein is CASSVGSSGGAIQETQYF.

The chain carries TRBV10-2 and TRBJ2-7, with TRBD2 matching 9 bases. V was clipped by 7 bases and J by 11 bases; unmatched bases: 9. CDR1 is WSHSY, CDR2 SAAADI, per germline. CDR3 size: 12 residues. The CDR3 sequence: CASKGLAGLEYF. The DNA of the CDR3 is TGCGCCAGCAAGGGACTAGCAGGATTGGAGTACTTC.

This clone was observed once. The V gene is TRBV5-4, the J gene TRBJ2-7; TRBD2 matches at 8 bases. Trimming cost V 3 bases and J 5 bases; bases outside gene matches: 7. There are 14 residues in the CDR3. Germline V gene data show CDR1 as SGHNT and CDR2 as YYREEE (reference sequence). The CDR3 region has the DNA TGTGCCAGCAGCTCCCCTAGCGGGTACCACGAGCAGTACTTC. This translates into CASSSPSGYHEQYF.

The rearrangement links TRBV12-5 to TRBJ2-3; TRBD1 agrees at 9 bases. The length of the CDR3 is 15 residues. Per the germline V gene, CDR1 is LGHNT and CDR2 is FRNRAP. V shed 5 bases, J shed 6 bases, and the junction held 9 bases outside the gene matches. Written as DNA, the CDR3 is TGTGCTAGTGGTCCAGGGACAGGGAATACGGATACGCAGTATTTT. The encoded protein is CASGPGTGNTDTQYF.

The chain joins TRBV5-1 to TRBJ2-1; D gene ambiguous. Germline assignment: CDR1 SGHRS and CDR2 YFSETQ. The CDR3 contains 11 residues. V was shortened by 4 bases and J by 7 bases, with 6 bases between the two germline ends. The DNA of the CDR3 is TGCGCCAGCAGCACCACAAATGAGCAGTTCTTC. Encoded protein: CASSTTNEQFF.

This chain links TRBV14 with TRBJ2-7, with D unresolved. Germline-derived CDR1 and CDR2 are SGHDN and FVKESK. The germline V and J ends were trimmed by 2 bases and 3 bases, with 17 bases remaining between them. The CDR3 is 16 residues long. CDR3 region: CASSQRSSKKDYEQYF. The CDR3 region has the DNA TGTGCCAGCAGCCAACGTTCTTCTAAGAAAGACTACGAGCAGTACTTC.